The following is a T cell receptor (beta chain) sequence with its context. Antigen specificity is unknown. The data are from a study of blood T cells in healthy people across ages. With a J-beta primer mix and a sample-barcoded 5' primer, a second PCR ran 7 to 11 cycles. One entry per CDR3 protein results from TCRdb running MiXCR on the 5' RACE reads. This table has roughly 800,000 distinct CDR3 sequences, nearly 60% appearing once. General study results and limits: It was not possible, with unsorted PBMCs, to conclusively compare naive and antigen-experienced cells. One million T cells yielded diversity estimates that were considered underestimates.

Germline assignment: CDR1 SGHTA and CDR2 FQGNSA. Trimming left V 2 bases short and J 7 bases short, with 15 bases between. The CDR3 runs 15 residues. This chain joins TRBV7-2 and TRBJ1-5, with D possibly being TRBD1 (5 bases). Source material: blood. This clonotype was obtained from a man aged 25 to 40 in good health. The CDR3 nucleotides are TGTGCCAGCAGCTTACTTGGGGCTGCGGGGCAGCCCCAGCATTTT. Protein: CASSLLGAAGQPQHF.